The 28 T cell receptor beta chains below all came from one sample that was sequenced in a study of cytomegalovirus exposure and HLA in healthy donors. Primers included in the PCR were 60 Vbeta and 13 Jbeta primers. Sequencing was performed with immunoSEQ multiplex PCR; in TCRdb, only in-frame clones are kept and a portion is missing. The table includes around 130,000 clones, approximately 80% detected once. Sequencing was carried out using PBMCs. The source is a man younger than 35 in good health and CMV-seronegative.

This clone was seen just once. The chain combines TRBV30 with TRBJ2-5; the match to TRBD1 covers 7 bases. This CDR3 is 13 amino acids long. Looked up from germline, CDR1 is GTSNPN and CDR2 is SVGIG (reference sequence). V shed 5 bases and J 2 bases; nucleotides not matched to a gene: 5. CDR3 region: CAWGTEGQETQYF. CDR3 bases: TGTGCCTGGGGGACAGAAGGACAAGAGACCCAGTACTTC.

The rearrangement joins TRBV10-3 to TRBJ2-2, with D perhaps TRBD1 (5 bases). CDR3 size: 14 residues. The V gene's germline CDR1 is ENHRY and CDR2 SYGVKD. V lost 6 bases and J lost 0, with 8 bases in between. The CDR3 sequence: CAIRGQANTGELFF. The DNA of the CDR3 is TGTGCCATCAGAGGACAAGCGAACACCGGGGAGCTGTTTTTT.

In DNA form, the CDR3 reads TGTGCCAGCAGCTCCCGTGAACGGCAGCCCCAGCATTTT. Its protein is CASSSRERQPQHF. The rearrangement links TRBV7-9 to TRBJ1-5, with D hard to call. Germline CDR1 is SEHNR and CDR2 is FQNEAQ (reference sequence). Trimming pared 4 bases from V and 7 bases from J, leaving 11 bases between. This CDR3 has 13 residues.

This chain connects TRBV15 to TRBJ1-3, with TRBD1 as a possible D gene (5 bases). Trimming cost V 0 bases and J 4 bases, with 13 bases left between them. This CDR3 spans 16 amino acids. The germline V gene has CDR1 LNHNV and CDR2 YYDKDF (reference sequence). The CDR3 nucleotides read TGTGCCACCAGCAGAGATCTTGGGGCAAAGGGAAACACCATATATTTT. Protein: CATSRDLGAKGNTIYF.

The chain is built from TRBV14 and TRBJ1-2, with D unresolved. The CDR3 consists of 13 residues. Germline CDR1 reads SGHDN; CDR2 reads FVKESK. Trimming removed 0 bases from V and 5 bases from J, with 7 bases in between. The CDR3, as DNA: TGTGCCAGCAGCCAAGACAGTCCGTATGGCTACACCTTC. It encodes CASSQDSPYGYTF.

The CDR3 region is CASSHDLALTGELFF. The CDR3 DNA is TGTGCCAGCAGCCATGACCTAGCCCTCACCGGGGAGCTGTTTTTT. This chain connects TRBV5-6 to TRBJ2-2; TRBD2 is a possible D gene (5 bases). The V end was cut by 4 bases, the J end by 4 bases, with 14 bases between. The CDR3 runs to 15 residues. Looked up from germline, CDR1 is SGHDT and CDR2 is YYEEEE.

This clone has just a few counts. The V call is TRBV2, the J call TRBJ1-1; D perhaps matches TRBD1 (6 bases). The CDR3 is made up of 12 amino acids. From germline, CDR1 is SNHLY and CDR2 FYNNEI. Trimming removed 6 bases from V and 6 bases from J, with 11 bases in between. The CDR3 spells CASSPGAAEAFF. CDR3 nucleotides: TGTGCCAGCAGCCCAGGGGCGGCTGAAGCTTTCTTT.

The chain employs TRBV5-4 and TRBJ2-7, with D possibly TRBD1 on 5 matching bases. The CDR3 loop spans 11 amino acids. Trimming left V 5 bases short and J 6 bases short, with 9 bases between. CDR1 is SGHNT, CDR2 YYREEE, per germline (reference sequence). CDR3: CASSSGREQYF. CDR3 DNA sequence: TGTGCCAGCAGTTCAGGGCGCGAGCAGTACTTC.

The V and J genes are TRBV27 and TRBJ1-2, with D unresolved. This CDR3 is built from 16 residues. CDR1 and CDR2 from the germline V gene are MNHEY and SMNVEV (reference sequence). Trimming took off 3 bases at V and 6 bases at J, with 20 bases between the two ends. In DNA form, the CDR3 reads TGTGCCAGCAGTTTCTCGGGGATTCGAGACTTAGATGGCTACACCTTC. As protein: CASSFSGIRDLDGYTF.

The chain combines TRBV19 with TRBJ2-5; TRBD2 matches at 7 bases. This CDR3 has 16 residues. The germline gives CDR1 LNHDA, CDR2 SQIVND (reference sequence). Unmatched junction bases numbered 10, after V lost 2 bases and J lost 4 bases. The CDR3 loop is CASSILSGAEGETQYF. The CDR3 nucleotides are TGTGCCAGTAGTATATTAAGCGGGGCGGAAGGAGAGACCCAGTACTTC.

The rearrangement links TRBV7-6 to TRBJ2-7, with D uncertain. The CDR3 spans 11 residues. Germline CDR1 reads SGHVS; CDR2 reads FNYEAQ. The CDR3 nucleotides read TGTATCAAGCTAAACGGGTACGAGCAGTACTTC. Its translation: CIKLNGYEQYF. The whole variable domain, filled in from reference TRBV7-6 and TRBJ2-7, reads GAGVSQSPRYKVTKRGQDVALRCDPISGHVSLYWYRQALGQGPEFLTYFNYEAQQDKSGLPNDRFSAERPEGSISTLTIQRTEQRDSAMYRCIKLNGYEQYFGPGTRLTVT.

The chain is built from TRBV6-6 and TRBJ1-1; 8 bases match TRBD1. The CDR3 totals 16 residues. Trimming cost V 0 bases and J 1 base; bases outside gene matches: 4. CDR1 is MNHNY and CDR2 is SVGAGI in the germline V gene (reference sequence). CDR3 loop: CASSYSLGQGNTEAFF. The CDR3 DNA reads as TGTGCCAGCAGTTACTCCCTAGGACAGGGGAACACTGAAGCTTTCTTT.

This chain connects TRBV11-2 to TRBJ1-2; no clear D. Germline CDR1 SGHAT, CDR2 FQNNGV. The CDR3 is 13 amino acids. The V gene lost 1 base and the J gene lost 8 bases, with 11 bases spanning the gap. CDR3 sequence: CASSLGYSEGYTF. In DNA, the CDR3 is TGTGCCAGCAGCTTAGGGTACTCTGAAGGCTACACCTTC.

This chain links TRBV25-1 with TRBJ2-3; possibly TRBD2 for D (6 bases). Germline CDR1 and CDR2: MGHDK and SYGVNS. With 3 bases removed from V and 0 bases from J, the gap between germline ends came to 10 bases. This CDR3 spans 15 amino acids. The CDR3 is CASSEEGTSTDTQYF. Here the CDR3 DNA reads TGTGCCAGCAGTGAGGAGGGAACTAGCACAGATACGCAGTATTTT.

This chain uses TRBV7-9 with TRBJ1-1; D ambiguous. The ends were cut back, 3 bases at V and 1 base at J, with 12 bases in the middle. Germline assignment: CDR1 SEHNR and CDR2 FQNEAQ (reference sequence). CDR3 length equals 15 residues. The CDR3 is CASSFYLSRNTEAFF. CDR3 bases: TGTGCCAGCAGCTTTTACTTATCCCGGAACACTGAAGCTTTCTTT.

V and J are TRBV4-3 and TRBJ2-7; 8 bases line up with TRBD2. Germline-derived CDR1 and CDR2 are LGHNA and YSLEER. This CDR3 contains 15 residues. The J segment lost 3 bases and the V segment lost 1 base, leaving 5 bases of the junction unmatched. The CDR3 loop is CASSQGSRGGYEQYF. The CDR3 nucleotides are TGCGCCAGCAGCCAAGGGTCTCGGGGGGGCTACGAGCAGTACTTC.

The gene calls are TRBV4-3 and TRBJ2-6; TRBD1 matches 9 bases. The CDR3 is 17 residues long. CDR1 is LGHNA, CDR2 YSLEER, per germline. Trimming at V came to 0 bases and at J to 4 bases, leaving 4 bases not matched to a gene. DNA for the CDR3: TGCGCCAGCAGCCAAGACGGACAGGGGAGCGGGGCCAACGTCCTGACTTTC. Protein sequence: CASSQDGQGSGANVLTF.

Worth noting for this clone: One end of the junction fails to match germline, which may point to a read error. The chain combines TRBV7-9 with TRBJ2-7, with D hard to call. The CDR3 covers 17 residues. CDR1 is SEHNR, CDR2 FQNEAQ, per germline (reference sequence). Here the CDR3 DNA reads TGTTCCAGCAGCTTTCCCCCCCTCCGGTTACAGTTCTACGAGCAGTACTTC. Translating gives CSSSFPPLRLQFYEQYF.

The gene calls are TRBV19 and TRBJ1-2; 12 positions match TRBD1. Germline CDR1 is LNHDA and CDR2 is SQIVND (reference sequence). J was trimmed by 5 bases and V by 5 bases; bases with no gene match: 9. The CDR3 contains 16 residues. As DNA, the CDR3 is TGTGCCAGTAGTGACGACCCGGGACAGGGGGCTTATGGCTACACCTTC. Its translation is CASSDDPGQGAYGYTF.

The J gene is TRBJ2-7, the V gene TRBV30; possibly TRBD2 for D (7 bases). V dropped 5 bases and J dropped 7 bases, with 18 bases sitting between them. The germline gives CDR1 GTSNPN, CDR2 SVGIG (reference sequence). The CDR3 totals 13 residues. The CDR3 DNA follows: TGTGCCTGGGCCTGGGGGGGCTCCGGGGAGCAGTACTTC. This translates into CAWAWGGSGEQYF.

This chain joins TRBV5-4 and TRBJ1-3; D is unclear. CDR1 is SGHNT and CDR2 is YYREEE in the germline V gene (reference sequence). The V end lost 2 bases, the J end lost 0 bases, and 15 bases lay between the germline ends. This CDR3 is 17 amino acids long. CDR3 DNA sequence: TGTGCCAGCAGCTTTGAGGGCCCAATGATCTCTGGAAACACCATATATTTT. It specifies CASSFEGPMISGNTIYF. Drawing the rest from reference TRBV5-4 and TRBJ1-3, the complete variable domain is ETGVTQSPTHLIKTRGQQVTLRCSSQSGHNTVSWYQQALGQGPQFIFQYYREEENGRGNFPPRFSGLQFPNYSSELNVNALELDDSALYLCASSFEGPMISGNTIYFGEGSWLTVV.

This clone is a singleton in its sample. The V and J genes are TRBV4-1 and TRBJ1-4; the match to TRBD1 covers 7 bases. This CDR3 region has 18 residues. V was clipped by 6 bases and J by 2 bases; unmatched bases: 15. Germline-derived CDR1 and CDR2 are MGHRA and YSYEKL. The chain's CDR3 is CASSLQPPTRGTNEKLFF. The CDR3 nucleotides are TGCGCCAGCAGTCTACAGCCCCCCACCAGGGGGACTAATGAAAAACTGTTTTTT.

The chain combines TRBV6-1 with TRBJ2-7, with 12 bases fitting TRBD1. This CDR3 is built from 15 residues. Trimming removed 7 bases from V and 5 bases from J; junction bases left unmatched: 9. Germline V gives CDR1 MNHNS, CDR2 SASEGT. DNA for the CDR3: TGTGCCAGCACCACCGGGACAGGGGGCGTAAACGAGCAGTACTTC. Amino acids: CASTTGTGGVNEQYF.

The chain joins TRBV4-3 to TRBJ1-1, with D maybe TRBD1 (6 bases). The CDR3 extends over 17 amino acids. Trimming removed 2 bases from V and 1 base from J, with 17 bases in between. Germline CDR1 reads LGHNA; CDR2 reads YSLEER. CDR3 region: CASSQYTNGQRNTEAFF. The CDR3 DNA sequence: TGCGCCAGCAGCCAATATACTAATGGACAGAGGAACACTGAAGCTTTCTTT.

The V gene is TRBV19, the J gene TRBJ1-3; TRBD1 matches at 8 bases. The germline V gene has CDR1 LNHDA and CDR2 SQIVND (reference sequence). The ends lost 10 bases at V and 3 bases at J; junction bases unmatched: 8. The CDR3 length is 14 residues. CDR3 protein: CATIDRGGGNTIYF. CDR3 DNA sequence: TGTGCCACCATAGACAGGGGCGGTGGAAACACCATATATTTT.

The chain links TRBV27 to TRBJ2-7; 7 nucleotides align to TRBD1. CDR3 size: 15 residues. Germline V CDR1 and CDR2: MNHEY, SMNVEV (reference sequence). The V and J ends lost 6 bases and 2 bases, in that order; junction bases with no gene match: 10. For the CDR3, the DNA is TGTGCCAGCAGGGGGCAGGGGGACAGAGCCTACGAGCAGTACTTC. Encoded protein: CASRGQGDRAYEQYF.

V gene TRBV12-2 combines with J gene TRBJ2-5; TRBD2, as called in the table, went unchecked against the DNA. TRBV12-2 is termed a pseudogene. The CDR3 covers 16 residues. The CDR3 DNA reads as TGTGCAAGTCGCTCGACTGTAGCGGGGGTAGGTGAGACCCAGTACTTC. This translates into CASRSTVAGVGETQYF.

On this clone: The same CDR3 is also encoded by other DNA sequences in this sample. This chain uses TRBV4-2 with TRBJ1-5; TRBD1 matches 8 bases. V lost 0 bases, J lost 6 bases, and 4 bases stayed unmatched. The germline V gene encodes CDR1 LGHNA and CDR2 YNFKEQ. The CDR3 spans 15 residues. This CDR3 is CASSQDGQGGQPQHF. As DNA, the CDR3 is TGTGCCAGCAGCCAAGATGGACAGGGTGGTCAGCCCCAGCATTTT.